Listed below are T cell receptor beta chains from one sample, sequenced in a study of T cell responses to AZD1222 COVID-19 vaccine. Some clones are missing from TCRdb's copy, which holds only in-frame ones; the method was immunoSEQ multiplex PCR. The sample lists some 60,000 clones; roughly 84% were seen once. The sample here was peripheral blood, taken on day 0 of AZD1222 vaccination. The source of these receptors is an adult in good health. Both conserved end residues are part of each CDR3.

v_gene,CDR3aa
TRBV5-1,CASSLGDRGQETQYF
TRBV15,CATSRRKGTEAFF
TRBV18,CASSPGLAFEQFF
TRBV5-1,CASSSGQAARDTQYF
TRBV6-6,CASVWSGQETQYF
TRBV27,CASSLYRESNTEAFF
TRBV28,CASSDPGNYGYTF
TRBV19,CASSKSSGQGRTNEQFF
TRBV5-1,CASRLGSGLGYEQYF
TRBV2,CASSLQGREETQYF
TRBV20-1,CSARTRGEQYF
TRBV5-1,CASSFGNRENTIYF
TRBV7-2,CASSFGTANSPLHF
TRBV28,CASSLLTGGGIYSNQPQHF
TRBV7-3,CASSPGYLSTDTQYF
TRBV5-1,CASSLTGSTNEKLFF
TRBV7-6,CASSLGANEKLFF
TRBV4-2,CASSLSLASTDTQYF
TRBV9,CASSVDGISNQPQHF
TRBV5-6,CASSSPGLAGWTDTQYF
TRBV7-9,CASSHPSGGDYGYTF
TRBV5-6,CASSLLGTGRTEAFF
TRBV19,CASSISPNYGYTF
TRBV28,CASSLPRGLGDSPLHF
TRBV7-2,CASSPGQSSGNTIYF
TRBV6-5,CASSYTGDYNSPLHF
TRBV29-1,CSVGTGGNQPQHF
TRBV24-1,CATSASGTGITEAFF
TRBV29-1,CSVEPSANREKLFF
TRBV19,CASSITGEYPGNTIYF
TRBV4-3,CASSQGDRGNNEKLFF
TRBV29-1,CSGRLRELSGKKQETQYF
TRBV5-1,CASSWLAGEGNEQFF
TRBV11-3,CASRDYNEQFF
TRBV6-2/TRBV6-3,CASSYWGGTEAFF
TRBV10-3,CAITQGQGTEAFF
TRBV7-6,CASSLVGTSGRVHEQFF
TRBV7-9,CASSLGTGDGYTF
TRBV18,CASSSGTGGYEQYF
TRBV6-1,CASSDQPSFSGNTIYF
TRBV24-1,CATGTGGYNEQFF
TRBV5-4,CASSPVSGSYNEQFF
TRBV19,CASSIPRESYYNSPLHF
TRBV2,CASSEVPSGNYNEQFF
TRBV7-2,CASSLSAGGKINQPQHF
TRBV4-2,CASSQDIVAAEQFF
TRBV11-2,CASSSTRPGEQFF
TRBV7-9,CASSSQGEGSPLHF
TRBV28,CASSVPVRGASTEAFF
TRBV15,CATSRDQAHPQHF
TRBV4-1,CASSLRDRGTTYGYTF
TRBV29-1,CSVGGPSTDTQYF
TRBV19,CASSIERRGNTGELFF
TRBV2,CASSDGQGSDQPQHF
TRBV10-3,CAISGTGYSSYNEQFF